The 18 T cell receptor beta chains in this list originate from one sample, sequenced in a study of coeliac disease. Sequencing was performed with immunoSEQ multiplex PCR; in TCRdb, only in-frame clones are kept and a portion is missing. The sample lists approximately 3,000 clones; about three quarters were seen once. Sequencing was done on a sample of lymphocytes from the gut lamina propria. The origin of the receptors is a man older than 75 without celiac disease.

Remarks on this clone: The germline gene is not matched at one end of the junction; a read error may be the cause. V and J are TRBV7-9 and TRBJ1-2; D not certain. The CDR3 has 15 amino acids. Per the germline V gene, CDR1 is SEHNR and CDR2 is FQNEAQ (reference sequence). The CDR3 coding sequence is TGTGCCAGCAGCTTTAATCTCCAGGCCAAAGTCCTCTATGCCTTC. As protein: CASSFNLQAKVLYAF.

This chain uses TRBV7-8 with TRBJ2-3; 7 nucleotides agree with TRBD2. This CDR3 contains 18 residues. Trimming removed 0 bases from V and 3 bases from J; junction bases left unmatched: 12. The germline V gene encodes CDR1 SGHVS and CDR2 FQNEAQ. This CDR3 is CASSLASLLARATDTQYF. CDR3 nucleotide sequence: TGTGCCAGCAGCTTAGCGTCTTTACTAGCGAGGGCTACAGATACGCAGTATTTT.

The gene calls are TRBV25-1 and TRBJ1-1; D unclear. The CDR3 sequence is 14 residues long. V was cut by 2 bases and J by 1 base, with 8 bases left in between. Germline CDR1 MGHDK, CDR2 SYGVNS. This CDR3 reads CASSELGQNTEAFF. CDR3 bases: TGTGCCAGCAGTGAACTGGGCCAGAACACTGAAGCTTTCTTT.

The CDR3 nucleotides are TGTGCCAGCAGCCCCGGGGCAGGGGTGGGCACCGGGGAGCTGTTTTTT. Its translation: CASSPGAGVGTGELFF. The chain joins TRBV7-7 to TRBJ2-2; D is possibly TRBD1 (6 bases). V was cut by 5 bases and J by 4 bases, with 17 bases left in between. The germline V gene encodes CDR1 SSHAT and CDR2 FNYEAQ (reference sequence). The CDR3 has 16 amino acids.

The chain couples TRBV27 to TRBJ2-1; 9 bases map to TRBD2. Trimming took 3 bases from V and 7 from J; bases not matched to a gene: 10. The CDR3 has 16 amino acids. Germline CDR1 MNHEY, CDR2 SMNVEV (reference sequence). The CDR3, as DNA: TGTGCCAGCAGTTTGGGGGGGCTAGCGGGAAGGAATGAGCAGTTCTTC. It specifies CASSLGGLAGRNEQFF.

This clone was detected once. The chain is built from TRBV4-3 and TRBJ2-3, with 7 nucleotides matching TRBD2. The CDR3 is made up of 16 amino acids. V was pared by 1 base and J by 2 bases, with 6 bases of the junction left unmatched. Germline V gene data show CDR1 as LGHNA and CDR2 as YSLEER. CDR3 in DNA: TGCGCCAGCAGCCAAGCCCCCAGCGGGAACACAGATACGCAGTATTTT. This gives the protein CASSQAPSGNTDTQYF.

V and J are TRBV5-6 and TRBJ2-2, with TRBD2 identical over 8 bases. The CDR3 is 17 amino acids. V was clipped by 2 bases and J by 3 bases; unmatched bases: 9. Per the germline V gene, CDR1 is SGHDT and CDR2 is YYEEEE. This CDR3 is CASSFLAGGPHTGELFF. The CDR3 coding sequence is TGTGCCAGCAGCTTCTTGGCGGGGGGCCCCCACACCGGGGAGCTGTTTTTT.

This clone was observed once. A read error may produce the germline difference seen at one junction end. The chain employs TRBV14 and TRBJ1-2; 7 bases agree with TRBD1. Germline V gene data show CDR1 as SGHDN and CDR2 as FVKESK. The CDR3 is 12 residues long. The CDR3 nucleotides read TGTGCCAGCAGCCAGATAACAGGGGAACCTCGATTC. It is translated as CASSQITGEPRF. Full variable domain (outside the CDR3, taken from reference TRBV14 and TRBJ1-2): EAGVTQFPSHSVIEKGQTVTLRCDPISGHDNLYWYRRVMGKEIKFLLHFVKESKQDESGMPNNRFLAERTGGTYSTLKVQPAELEDSGVYFCASSQITGEPRFGSGTRLTVV.

The chain's CDR3 is CASSVGLAGVGNEQFF. The DNA for the CDR3 is TGTGCCAGCAGTGTGGGACTAGCGGGAGTAGGAAATGAGCAGTTCTTC. The chain employs TRBV6-4 and TRBJ2-1; 14 nucleotides agree with TRBD2. The germline gives CDR1 MRHNA, CDR2 SNTAGT. V was clipped by 4 bases and J by 7 bases; unmatched bases: 6. The CDR3 loop spans 16 amino acids.

The genes are TRBV27 and TRBJ2-1; D may be TRBD2 (7 bases). The germline V gene has CDR1 MNHEY and CDR2 SMNVEV (reference sequence). This CDR3 contains 15 residues. V was clipped by 2 bases and J by 8 bases, with 16 bases between them. Written as DNA, the CDR3 is TGTGCCAGCAGTTTAATGGGGGCAGGGAGGGATGAGCAGTTCTTC. Protein product: CASSLMGAGRDEQFF.

This chain's CDR3 is CASSPRQGPSGANVLTF. The CDR3 nucleotides read TGTGCCAGCAGCCCCCGACAGGGTCCCTCTGGGGCCAACGTCCTGACTTTC. The chain uses TRBV7-3 and TRBJ2-6, with 7 bases fitting TRBD1. CDR3 size: 17 residues. Per the germline V gene, CDR1 is SGHTA and CDR2 is FQGTGA. V was pared by 5 bases and J by 0 bases, with 7 bases of the junction left unmatched.

The chain has TRBV5-1 and TRBJ1-4, with TRBD1 matching over 7 bases. This CDR3 spans 17 amino acids. Germline V gene lookup returns CDR1 SGHRS and CDR2 YFSETQ. V lost 1 base to trimming and J lost 2 bases; unmatched junction nucleotides: 8. CDR3 nucleotide sequence: TGCGCCAGCAGCTTGCGCAGGGGGGAAGGTACTAATGAAAAACTGTTTTTT. The encoded protein is CASSLRRGEGTNEKLFF.

This chain uses TRBV19 with TRBJ1-2; D remains unclear. The CDR3 has 14 residues. Per germline, CDR1 LNHDA and CDR2 SQIVND (reference sequence). Trimming shortened V by 5 bases and J by 3 bases, and 13 bases separated the two germline ends. CDR3: CASSAPQRDYGYTF. The CDR3 coding sequence is TGTGCCAGTAGTGCCCCACAGAGGGACTATGGCTACACCTTC.

This clone was seen more than once but under ten times. The chain employs TRBV7-9 and TRBJ2-5, with TRBD2 identical over 9 bases. The CDR3 has 18 residues. Germline CDR1 reads SEHNR; CDR2 reads FQNEAQ (reference sequence). This CDR3 reads CAHSSGNSGSSSEETQYF. CDR3 sequence (DNA): TGTGCTCACAGCTCGGGGAATAGCGGGAGTTCCTCAGAAGAGACCCAGTACTTC.

The chain is built from TRBV2 and TRBJ2-7, with D unresolved. CDR3 length equals 11 residues. In germline, CDR1 is SNHLY, CDR2 FYNNEI. V lost 3 bases, J lost 7 bases, and 7 bases lay in between. The CDR3 DNA sequence: TGTGCCAGCAGTGATAAGAGGGAGCAGTACTTC. Its protein is CASSDKREQYF.

The chain recombines TRBV5-1 with TRBJ2-1, with a possible D match to TRBD2 (6 bases). Germline lookup yields CDR1 SGHRS and CDR2 YFSETQ. This CDR3 comprises 15 residues. V was shortened by 5 bases and J by 1 base, with 13 bases between the two germline ends. The CDR3 nucleotides read TGCGCCAGCAGTGCCCGGGAGAAGTCCTACAATGAGCAGTTCTTC. Translation gives CASSAREKSYNEQFF. The entire variable domain, with the rest obtained from reference TRBV5-1 and TRBJ2-1, is as follows: KAGVTQTPRYLIKTRGQQVTLSCSPISGHRSVSWYQQTPGQGLQFLFEYFSETQRNKGNFPGRFSGRQFSNSRSEMNVSTLELGDSALYLCASSAREKSYNEQFFGPGTRLTVL.

The gene calls are TRBV19 and TRBJ1-5; D may be TRBD1 (5 bases). Germline V gene sequence: CDR1 LNHDA, CDR2 SQIVND (reference sequence). The CDR3 covers 13 residues. The V end lost 8 bases, the J end lost 4 bases, and 12 bases lay between the germline ends. For the CDR3, the DNA is TGTGCCAGTTTATCAGGGCAGAATCAGCCCCAGCATTTT. This gives the protein CASLSGQNQPQHF.

This clone was found a few times. The rearrangement links TRBV13 to TRBJ1-1; perhaps TRBD1 as D (6 bases). CDR3 length: 15 residues. Germline-derived CDR1 and CDR2 are PRHDT and FYEKMQ (reference sequence). V was pared by 5 bases and J by 1 base, with 14 bases between. The CDR3 DNA reads as TGTGCCAGCAGCGAGCAGGGGTCCCCGAACACTGAAGCTTTCTTT. Translation: CASSEQGSPNTEAFF.